Listed below are T cell receptor beta chains from one sample, sequenced in a study of T cell responses to AZD1222 COVID-19 vaccine. Assay: immunoSEQ multiplex PCR; the TCRdb copy retains only in-frame clones and omits some. Of 150,000 to 200,000 clones detected, 85% to 95% appear once; the ten largest clones hold 3.6%. The material sequenced was peripheral blood, taken 28 days after the second dose of the MenACWY control vaccine. The receptors originated from an adult who received the MenACWY meningococcal vaccine as a control. CDR3s include the opening cysteine and the closing phenylalanine or tryptophan. The order of the fields is clone size, J gene, V gene, CDR3 length, D gene, CDR3 DNA, CDR3 protein. A D gene is named only where the DNA matches it firmly. Rows may omit the clone size; those that give it use once, few, many or a size class.

>-|TRBJ2-7|TRBV2|12|-
TGTGCCAGCACCCCGACCATTTACGAGCAGTACTTC
CASTPTIYEQYF
>-|TRBJ1-1|TRBV27|14|-
TGTGCCACGCGACCGTTACGGACGTACACTGAAGCTTTCTTT
CATRPLRTYTEAFF
>-|TRBJ1-2|TRBV25-1|18|TRBD1
TGTGCCAGCAGTGGAAACCTCTCCCCCGGGACAGGGGTCTATGGCTACACCTTC
CASSGNLSPGTGVYGYTF
>-|TRBJ2-2|TRBV24-1|18|TRBD2
TGTGCCACCAGTGGGTTCGGTAGCGGGAGCCCCGGAACCGGGGAGCTGTTTTTT
CATSGFGSGSPGTGELFF
>-|TRBJ2-1|TRBV28|16|TRBD2
TGTGCCAGCAGTACCCTAAGCGGGGAGGCCTACAATGAGCAGTTCTTC
CASSTLSGEAYNEQFF
>-|TRBJ2-7|TRBV27|15|TRBD1
TGTGCCAGCAGTGCACGGACAGGGGTTACTTACGAGCAGTACTTC
CASSARTGVTYEQYF
>-|TRBJ1-5|TRBV18|16|TRBD1
TGTGCCAGCTCCCGATCCGGGACAGGGGCGGCTCAGCCCCAGCATTTT
CASSRSGTGAAQPQHF
>-|TRBJ2-7|TRBV27|17|-
TGTGCCAGCAGTTCCTCATCTCCGACCGGGACCCCATACGAGCAGTACTTC
CASSSSSPTGTPYEQYF
>-|TRBJ2-3|TRBV24-1|17|TRBD2
TGTGCCACCAGTGATTTGAGGACTAGCGGGAACACAGATACGCAGTATTTT
CATSDLRTSGNTDTQYF
>-|TRBJ2-7|TRBV5-4|15|TRBD1
TGTGCCAGCAGCTCTAAGGTCACAGGGGTTGGCGAGCAGTACTTC
CASSSKVTGVGEQYF
>once|TRBJ2-5|TRBV30|12|-
TGTGCCTGGAGCCAGGTTGGGGAGACCCAGTACTTC
CAWSQVGETQYF
>once|TRBJ2-7|TRBV11-3|14|-
TGTGCCAGCAGCCGCCGGAACAGCGTCGACGAGCAGTACTTC
CASSRRNSVDEQYF
>-|TRBJ2-2|TRBV6-5|16|TRBD1
TGTGCCAGCAGTTCAACGGCAGGGGGCGGAACCGGGGAGCTGTTTTTT
CASSSTAGGGTGELFF
>-|TRBJ1-1|TRBV18|13|-
TGTGCCAGCGCACCCCAACGTGACACTGAAGCTTTCTTT
CASAPQRDTEAFF
>-|TRBJ1-2|TRBV28|15|-
TGTGCCAGCACTGAAATTGGGAGGGGTTGGTATGGCTACACCTTC
CASTEIGRGWYGYTF
>-|TRBJ1-3|TRBV6-5|15|-
TGTGCCAGCAGTTTGAAGGGGTCCTCTGGAAACACCATATATTTT
CASSLKGSSGNTIYF
>-|TRBJ2-3|TRBV27|14|-
TGTGCCAGCAGTTCCCTCAAGAGCACAGATACGCAGTATTTT
CASSSLKSTDTQYF
>-|TRBJ2-5|TRBV24-1|16|-
TGTGCCACCAGTGATTTGCGACCGGGGGAGATGGAGACCCAGTACTTC
CATSDLRPGEMETQYF
>-|TRBJ2-6|TRBV21-1|20|-
TGTGCCAGCAGCACTGGGACTAGCGGGAGGCACCGTACTGGGGCCAACGTCCTGACTTTC
CASSTGTSGRHRTGANVLTF
>-|TRBJ2-2|TRBV2|15|TRBD1
TGTGCCAGCAGGGAAGACAGGGCGAACACCGGGGAGCTGTTTTTT
CASREDRANTGELFF
>once|TRBJ2-2|TRBV16|13|-
TGTGCCAGCAGCCAATCGGTGTCCGGGGAGCTGTTTTTT
CASSQSVSGELFF
>-|TRBJ2-5|TRBV15|15|-
TGTGCCACCAGCAGAGATGACAGGAATCAAGAGACCCAGTACTTC
CATSRDDRNQETQYF
>-|TRBJ1-6|TRBV5-6|14|-
TGTGCCAGCAGCCCCGGACCCCGTCGAATATCCCTCCACTTT
CASSPGPRRISLHF
>-|TRBJ2-3|TRBV5-1|12|-
TGCGCCAGCAGCTTGGAGACAGATACGCAGTATTTT
CASSLETDTQYF
>once|TRBJ1-6|TRBV30|10|-
TGTGCCTGGGGGCGAACATCCCTCCACTTT
CAWGRTSLHF
>-|TRBJ1-1|TRBV3-1/TRBV3-2|14|-
TGTGCCAGCAGCCGGCGACACCAGAACACTGAAGCTTTCTTT
CASSRRHQNTEAFF
>once|TRBJ2-7|TRBV5-1|12|-
TGCGCCAGCAGCCCCGGAGGGACCGAGCAGTACTTC
CASSPGGTEQYF
>-|TRBJ1-6|TRBV27|14|TRBD1
TGTGCCAGCACCAAGGGACAGGTCCTCTCACCCCTCCACTTT
CASTKGQVLSPLHF
>-|TRBJ2-1|TRBV3-1/TRBV3-2|17|TRBD2
TGTGCCAGCAGCCAAGGGACTAGCGGGAGAATTAGCAATGAGCAGTTCTTC
CASSQGTSGRISNEQFF
>-|TRBJ2-7|TRBV18|14|TRBD2
TGTGCCAGCTCGCTTGCTAGCGGACGCTACGAGCAGTACTTC
CASSLASGRYEQYF
>-|TRBJ2-5|TRBV4-3|14|-
TGCGCCAGCAGCCAAGATACCAGCAGGCCGACCCAGTACTTC
CASSQDTSRPTQYF
>-|TRBJ2-3|TRBV4-1|15|TRBD1
TGCGCCAGCAGGCTACAGGGGGCGGATACAGATACGCAGTATTTT
CASRLQGADTDTQYF
>-|TRBJ2-1|TRBV7-3|15|TRBD2
TGTGCCAGCAGCCGGACTAGCGGTTCCTACAATGAGCAGTTCTTC
CASSRTSGSYNEQFF
>-|TRBJ1-2|TRBV25-1|15|TRBD1
TGTGCCAGCAGTGCAACCCTGACAGGGGCGAGGGGCTACACCTTC
CASSATLTGARGYTF
>-|TRBJ2-3|TRBV5-1|14|-
TGCGCCAGCAGCTTGGTAGGGATCACAGATACGCAGTATTTT
CASSLVGITDTQYF
>-|TRBJ2-7|TRBV19|14|-
TGTGCCAGTAGTCGGCAGGGATATTCCTACGAGCAGTACTTC
CASSRQGYSYEQYF
>-|TRBJ1-1|TRBV20-1|10|-
TGCAGTGCTAGTAAAGCTCGAGCTTTCTTT
CSASKARAFF
>-|TRBJ1-2|TRBV5-4|16|TRBD1
TGTGCCAGCAGGCCGGACCAGGGGGCGCCTAACTATGGCTACACCTTC
CASRPDQGAPNYGYTF
>-|TRBJ2-7|TRBV3-1/TRBV3-2|15|TRBD2
TGTGCCAGCAGCCGGGGACTAGCGGGGCCCTACGAGCAGTACTTC
CASSRGLAGPYEQYF
>-|TRBJ2-4|TRBV20-1|11|-
TGCAGTGCCGGAGCCCCGTACATTCAGTACTTC
CSAGAPYIQYF
>-|TRBJ2-7|TRBV27|14|TRBD1
TGTGCCAGCAGTTTAGGGACAGGGGGAAGCGAGCAGTACTTC
CASSLGTGGSEQYF
>-|TRBJ2-1|TRBV27|16|TRBD2
TGTGCCAGCAGTTCACGGACTAGCGGACTAAAAAATGAGCAGTTCTTC
CASSSRTSGLKNEQFF
>-|TRBJ1-2|TRBV5-1|15|-
TGCGCCAGCAGCTCGGAGCGGGGAGGAGACTATGGCTACACCTTC
CASSSERGGDYGYTF
>-|TRBJ1-5|TRBV30|14|-
TGTGCCTGGAGGGACCGGGGTAACAATCAGCCCCAGCATTTT
CAWRDRGNNQPQHF
>-|TRBJ2-2|TRBV6-4|17|TRBD2
TGTGCCAGCAGTCCTAAAGCGGGACCCTTATCCACCGGGGAGCTGTTTTTT
CASSPKAGPLSTGELFF
>few|TRBJ1-5|TRBV5-5|15|TRBD1
TGTGCCAGCAGCGACGGACAGGCTAGCAATCAGCCCCAGCATTTT
CASSDGQASNQPQHF
>-|TRBJ2-3|TRBV12-3/TRBV12-4|11|-
TGTGCCAGCAGTTCCCAGGATACGCAGTATTTT
CASSSQDTQYF
>-|TRBJ1-2|TRBV27|14|-
TGTGCCAGCAGTAGCCGGGGCCGGAACTATGGCTACACCTTC
CASSSRGRNYGYTF
>once|TRBJ1-5|TRBV10-3|13|TRBD1
TGTGCCATCAGTTCACAGGGGGGACAGCCCCAGCATTTT
CAISSQGGQPQHF
>once|TRBJ2-1|TRBV18|13|TRBD2
TGTGCCAGCTCACCATCTAGGGTAGCGGGAATGTTCTTC
CASSPSRVAGMFF
>-|TRBJ2-7|TRBV18|12|-
TGTGCCAGCTCACCAGGGGCTAACGAGCAGTACTTC
CASSPGANEQYF
>-|TRBJ1-1|TRBV2|15|TRBD1
TGTGCCAGCAGGACTGACAGGGGCGGAGGCACTGAAGCTTTCTTT
CASRTDRGGGTEAFF
>-|TRBJ1-1|TRBV11-2|15|-
TGTGCCAGCAGCTTAGAGCGGGGAGGGAACACTGAAGCTTTCTTT
CASSLERGGNTEAFF
>-|TRBJ1-6|TRBV2|15|-
TGTGCCAGCAGGGCTTCCCCTATCTATAATTCACCCCTCCACTTT
CASRASPIYNSPLHF
>once|TRBJ1-1|TRBV19|14|TRBD1
TGTGCCAGTACCTCACAGGGGATGAACACTGAAGCTTTCTTT
CASTSQGMNTEAFF